A selection of T cell receptor beta chains follows, all from one sample in a study of shared clonotypes between healthy human individuals. Assay used: immunoSEQ multiplex PCR; TCRdb lists only in-frame clones, some missing. The table lists a few million clones, approximately 95% of them singletons, with about 0.41% in the top ten. The sequenced sample consisted of naive CD4+ T cells from PBMCs. These receptors were obtained from a man between 18 and 29 years old in good health. Some clones in this sample may be carry-over from other donors' samples. The CDR3 runs from the conserved cysteine through the conserved F or W. D genes are given only for firm matches. Some rows have no size entry. The others give once, few or many, or a class for an expanded clone.

V gene	clone size	D gene	CDR3 length	J gene	CDR3 protein	CDR3 DNA
TRBV7-2	NA	NA	14	TRBJ2-5	CASSLNRGGETQYF	TGTGCCAGCAGCCTCAACAGGGGAGGAGAGACCCAGTACTTC
TRBV5-1	NA	NA	14	TRBJ1-2	CASSLTGTAGGYTF	TGCGCCAGCAGCTTAACCGGGACCGCGGGAGGCTACACCTTC
TRBV6-1	NA	TRBD2	18	TRBJ2-7	CASSELGFLFGRVYEQYF	TGTGCCAGCAGTGAACTCGGGTTTCTTTTCGGGAGGGTTTACGAGCAGTACTTC
TRBV7-2	NA	TRBD2	17	TRBJ2-2	CASSPALSGANTGELFF	TGTGCCAGCAGCCCCGCCCTTAGCGGGGCGAACACCGGGGAGCTGTTTTTT
TRBV18	NA	TRBD2	16	TRBJ2-1	CASSPPQLAGRVEQFF	TGTGCCAGCTCACCACCTCAACTAGCGGGAAGGGTCGAGCAGTTCTTC
TRBV5-8	NA	NA	16	TRBJ2-5	CASSLRGGRIGETQYF	TGTGCCAGCAGCTTAAGGGGGGGCCGAATTGGCGAGACCCAGTACTTC
TRBV5-1	NA	NA	14	TRBJ2-5	CASSQNGGRETQYF	TGCGCCAGCAGCCAGAACGGGGGCCGAGAGACCCAGTACTTC
TRBV5-4	once	NA	14	TRBJ2-7	CASSHRDTSYEQYF	TGTGCCAGCAGCCACCGGGACACCAGCTACGAGCAGTACTTC
TRBV7-2	NA	NA	14	TRBJ2-5	CASSFGGLVETQYF	TGTGCCAGCAGCTTCGGAGGGTTAGTAGAGACCCAGTACTTC
TRBV4-2	NA	NA	11	TRBJ2-7	CASSHAYEQYF	TGTGCCAGCAGCCACGCCTACGAGCAGTACTTC
TRBV5-1	NA	NA	14	TRBJ2-7	CASSLSPLGGEQYF	TGCGCCAGCAGCTTGTCCCCCTTGGGGGGCGAGCAGTACTTC
TRBV19	once	NA	15	TRBJ2-2	CASSDVVRDAGELFF	TGTGCCAGTAGTGACGTGGTCCGGGACGCCGGGGAGCTGTTTTTT
TRBV18	NA	NA	12	TRBJ2-5	CASSSLTETQYF	TGTGCCAGCTCAAGTCTTACGGAGACCCAGTACTTC
TRBV6-5	NA	NA	13	TRBJ2-2	CASTDRGIGELFF	TGTGCCAGCACCGACCGGGGGATCGGGGAGCTGTTTTTT
TRBV5-8	NA	NA	13	TRBJ1-4	CASSLQGNEKLFF	TGTGCCAGCAGCTTGCAGGGGAATGAAAAACTGTTTTTT
TRBV5-1	NA	NA	14	TRBJ2-1	CASSPVSSYNEQFF	TGCGCCAGCAGTCCCGTTAGCTCCTACAATGAGCAGTTCTTC
TRBV15	NA	NA	15	TRBJ2-2	CATSRAARNTGELFF	TGTGCCACCAGCAGAGCTGCCCGCAACACCGGGGAGCTGTTTTTT
TRBV28	once	NA	15	TRBJ2-5	CASSPPNGPQETQYF	TGTGCCAGCAGCCCCCCCAACGGGCCCCAAGAGACCCAGTACTTC
TRBV5-1	NA	NA	16	TRBJ1-1	CASSLAVGTSNTEAFF	TGCGCCAGCAGCTTGGCGGTGGGTACATCGAACACTGAAGCTTTCTTT